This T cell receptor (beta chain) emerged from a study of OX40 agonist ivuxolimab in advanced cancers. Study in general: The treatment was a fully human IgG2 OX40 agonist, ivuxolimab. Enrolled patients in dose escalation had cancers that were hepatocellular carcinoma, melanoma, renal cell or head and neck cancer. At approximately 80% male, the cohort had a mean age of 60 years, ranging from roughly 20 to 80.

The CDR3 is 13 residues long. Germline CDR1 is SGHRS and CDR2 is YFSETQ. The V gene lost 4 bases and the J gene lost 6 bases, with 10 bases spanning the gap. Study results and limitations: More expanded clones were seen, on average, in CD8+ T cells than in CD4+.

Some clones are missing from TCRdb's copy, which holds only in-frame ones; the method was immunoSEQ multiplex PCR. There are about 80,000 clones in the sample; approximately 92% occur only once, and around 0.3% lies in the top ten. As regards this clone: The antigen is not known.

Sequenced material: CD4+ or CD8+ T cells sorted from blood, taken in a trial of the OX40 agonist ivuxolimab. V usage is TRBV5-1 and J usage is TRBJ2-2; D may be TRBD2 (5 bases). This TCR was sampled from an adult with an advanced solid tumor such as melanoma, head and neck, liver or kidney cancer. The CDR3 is CASSAGSPGELFF. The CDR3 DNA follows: TGCGCCAGCAGCGCGGGCAGCCCCGGGGAGCTGTTTTTT.